One and the same sample provided the 28 T cell receptor beta chains below, sequenced in a study of chemoradiotherapy in HPV16-positive cancers. The protocol was immunoSEQ multiplex PCR, while the TCRdb copy is restricted to in-frame clones and leaves out a portion. The sample yields 15,000 or so clones, approximately 79% seen once. Sampling was conducted from a patient who underwent chemoradiotherapy. The receptors stem from a human donor with HPV-associated anogenital cancer.

V is TRBV5-1 and J is TRBJ2-7; 14 bases are a match to TRBD2. The CDR3 length is 16 residues. Germline V CDR1 and CDR2: SGHRS, YFSETQ. V lost 4 bases, J lost 5 bases, and 8 bases stayed unmatched. The CDR3 loop reads CASSPLTSGGVHEQYF. The CDR3 bases are TGCGCCAGCAGCCCACTGACTAGCGGGGGGGTCCACGAGCAGTACTTC.

J is TRBJ2-7 and V is TRBV18, with 8 nucleotides matching TRBD1. The CDR3 is 16 amino acids. Per the germline V gene, CDR1 is KGHSH and CDR2 is LQKENI. Trimming removed 8 bases from V and 2 bases from J; junction bases left unmatched: 14. The chain's CDR3 is CASALTGDHGPYEQYF. The CDR3 nucleotides read TGTGCCAGCGCCCTGACAGGGGATCATGGCCCCTACGAGCAGTACTTC.

This clone showed up just a few times. The V and J genes are TRBV28 and TRBJ2-7, with D possibly matching TRBD2 (6 bases). Looked up from germline, CDR1 is MDHEN and CDR2 is SYDVKM. The CDR3 consists of 15 residues. The V end lost 2 bases, the J end lost 2 bases, and 13 bases lay between the germline ends. CDR3 in DNA: TGTGCCAGCAGTTTAACGGCGGGGCCAACCTACGAGCAGTACTTC. This translates into CASSLTAGPTYEQYF. Filled out from reference TRBV28 and TRBJ2-7, the complete variable domain reads DVKVTQSSRYLVKRTGEKVFLECVQDMDHENMFWYRQDPGLGLRLIYFSYDVKMKEKGDIPEGYSVSREKKERFSLILESASTNQTSMYLCASSLTAGPTYEQYFGPGTRLTVT.

V and J are TRBV28 and TRBJ2-2, with a tentative D call TRBD1 (6 bases). Trimming removed 3 bases from V and 6 bases from J, with 17 bases in between. The CDR3 runs 16 residues. Germline V gives CDR1 MDHEN, CDR2 SYDVKM. In DNA, the CDR3 is TGTGCCAGCAGTTTCATGCCCGGGACATATTCCGGGGAGCTGTTTTTT. Protein product: CASSFMPGTYSGELFF.

The rearrangement links TRBV5-1 to TRBJ1-6; 8 bases are a match to TRBD1. The CDR3 length is 17 residues. Per the germline V gene, CDR1 is SGHRS and CDR2 is YFSETQ. V was clipped by 4 bases and J by 8 bases; unmatched bases: 14. This CDR3 is CASSPQASGTGDSPLHF. CDR3 sequence (DNA): TGCGCCAGCAGCCCGCAGGCGTCCGGGACAGGTGATTCACCCCTCCACTTT.

The J gene is TRBJ2-3, the V gene TRBV7-2; no definite D call. From germline, CDR1 is SGHTA and CDR2 FQGNSA. CDR3 size: 15 residues. V was trimmed by 1 base and J by 1 base, leaving 9 bases between them. CDR3 loop: CASSLGSWGTDTQYF. CDR3 bases: TGTGCCAGCAGCTTAGGGTCCTGGGGCACAGATACGCAGTATTTT.

The rearrangement joins TRBV7-2 to TRBJ2-7; 10 nucleotides match TRBD1. With 6 bases clipped from V and 2 bases from J, the junction kept 4 bases outside the gene matches. The germline V gene has CDR1 SGHTA and CDR2 FQGNSA. This CDR3 region has 14 residues. Here the CDR3 DNA reads TGTGCCAGCAGTTTCGACAGGGGGCCCTACGAGCAGTACTTC. Protein sequence: CASSFDRGPYEQYF.

The CDR3 region is CASESGGNNEQFF. CDR3 sequence (DNA): TGTGCCAGCGAGTCGGGGGGGAACAATGAGCAGTTCTTC. The genes are TRBV2 and TRBJ2-1, with 8 bases matching TRBD2. Germline assignment: CDR1 SNHLY and CDR2 FYNNEI. V gave up 8 bases and J gave up 5 bases; unmatched junction bases: 5. CDR3 length: 13 residues.

This clone appeared a single time. The chain carries TRBV6-5 and TRBJ1-4; a weak D match, TRBD1 (6 bases). The V and J ends lost 0 bases and 6 bases respectively, with 14 bases between them. The CDR3 contains 16 residues. Germline CDR1 reads MNHEY; CDR2 reads SVGAGI. The CDR3: CASSYSKLQGYEKLFF. CDR3 sequence (DNA): TGTGCCAGCAGTTACTCGAAGTTACAGGGCTATGAAAAACTGTTTTTT.

This chain's CDR3 is CASSRLEGQMGETQYF. The CDR3 DNA reads TGTGCCAGCAGCCGACTCGAAGGACAAATGGGGGAGACCCAGTACTTC. The chain couples TRBV9 to TRBJ2-5, with a possible D match to TRBD1 (5 bases). In germline, CDR1 is SGDLS, CDR2 YYNGEE. Between the trimmed V and J ends, which lost 4 bases and 5 bases, there was a span of 21 bases. The CDR3 runs 16 residues.

The chain joins TRBV11-2 to TRBJ2-7; D possibly corresponds to TRBD1 (5 bases). The germline gives CDR1 SGHAT, CDR2 FQNNGV. The CDR3 totals 14 residues. V dropped 5 bases and J dropped 7 bases, with 18 bases sitting between them. CDR3 protein: CASSTTQSPGEQYF. Here the CDR3 DNA reads TGTGCCAGCAGCACCACACAGAGCCCAGGGGAGCAGTACTTC.

V and J are TRBV4-3 and TRBJ2-6; D unresolved. Per germline, CDR1 LGHNA and CDR2 YSLEER. This CDR3 is built from 15 residues. V was trimmed by 2 bases and J by 0 bases, leaving 5 bases between them. The CDR3 here is CASSQPPSGANVLTF. The DNA for the CDR3 is TGCGCCAGCAGCCAACCCCCCTCTGGGGCCAACGTCCTGACTTTC.

The gene calls are TRBV12-1 and TRBJ2-5; TRBD2 is the table's D call, not checked against the DNA. TRBV12-1 is marked as a pseudogene. The CDR3 is 19 residues long. The CDR3 coding sequence is TGTGCCAGCAGCGGGGGACTAGCGGGGGGGGTCCCACTCCAAGAGACCCAGTACTTC. Its protein product is CASSGGLAGGVPLQETQYF.

The genes are TRBV28 and TRBJ1-5; D unresolved. The length of the CDR3 is 16 residues. Germline V CDR1 and CDR2: MDHEN, SYDVKM. V shed 4 bases and J shed 4 bases, with 17 bases lying between them. The CDR3 is CASSSVSSVANQPQHF. The CDR3 DNA reads TGTGCCAGCAGTTCGGTGTCCAGCGTAGCGAATCAGCCCCAGCATTTT.

This clone appeared a few times. The J gene is TRBJ1-2, the V gene TRBV2, with D possibly matching TRBD1 (6 bases). The CDR3 is made up of 13 amino acids. Trimming took off 3 bases at V and 5 bases at J, with 10 bases between the two ends. Germline V lookup: CDR1 SNHLY, CDR2 FYNNEI. The CDR3: CASSEYREYGYTF. In nucleotides, the CDR3 is TGTGCCAGCAGTGAGTACAGGGAGTATGGCTACACCTTC.

Comment on this clone: The junction does not match germline at one end; this may be a read error. The gene calls are TRBV7-9 and TRBJ1-1; TRBD1 might be the D (5 bases). This CDR3 spans 15 amino acids. CDR1 and CDR2 (germline): SEHNR, FQNEAQ (reference sequence). The CDR3 is CASSPRGAINTETFF. In DNA form, the CDR3 reads TGTGCCAGCAGCCCGAGGGGTGCCATTAACACTGAAACTTTCTTT.

The chain carries TRBV28 and TRBJ1-3, with unresolved D. V was trimmed by 2 bases and J by 8 bases, leaving 10 bases between them. From germline, CDR1 is MDHEN and CDR2 SYDVKM. This CDR3 contains 13 residues. The CDR3 spells CASSLPESDTIYF. The CDR3 DNA sequence: TGTGCCAGCAGTTTACCCGAGAGTGACACCATATATTTT.

This sequence joins TRBV7-8 and TRBJ1-1; no definite D call. Germline V gene lookup returns CDR1 SGHVS and CDR2 FQNEAQ. V was shortened by 5 bases and J by 5 bases, with 15 bases between the two germline ends. The CDR3 has 14 residues. The CDR3 coding sequence is TGTGCCAGCAGCCCTCGTGAAGATTCAACTGAAGCTTTCTTT. Amino acid sequence: CASSPREDSTEAFF.

The chain links TRBV7-2 to TRBJ2-1; 8 positions agree with TRBD1. J was trimmed by 1 base and V by 2 bases; bases with no gene match: 7. In germline, CDR1 is SGHTA, CDR2 FQGNSA. The CDR3 spans 17 residues. CDR3 sequence: CASSLQSGTGSYNEQFF. CDR3 sequence (DNA): TGTGCCAGCAGCTTACAATCCGGGACAGGTTCCTACAATGAGCAGTTCTTC.

The V and J genes are TRBV19 and TRBJ1-3; no firm D call. CDR1 and CDR2 from the germline V gene are LNHDA and SQIVND (reference sequence). The CDR3 extends over 12 amino acids. Trimming took 2 bases from V and 4 from J, leaving 3 bases between them. CDR3 sequence (DNA): TGTGCCAGTAGTATAACCGGAAACACCATATATTTT. Protein: CASSITGNTIYF.

The chain uses TRBV6-5 and TRBJ1-4, with D uncertain. The V gene lost 0 bases and the J gene lost 10 bases, with 9 bases spanning the gap. This CDR3 region has 13 residues. The germline V gene encodes CDR1 MNHEY and CDR2 SVGAGI. CDR3 sequence reads: CASSYSFGGKLFF. The CDR3 region has the DNA TGTGCCAGCAGTTACTCATTCGGCGGAAAACTGTTTTTT.

The chain is built from TRBV4-3 and TRBJ2-6; D remains ambiguous. Per germline, CDR1 LGHNA and CDR2 YSLEER. This CDR3 has 18 residues. Deletions cut 4 bases from V and 0 bases from J, with 16 bases between. Here the CDR3 reads CASSPYRTRSSGANVLTF. The CDR3 bases are TGCGCCAGCAGCCCCTACCGGACCCGGAGCTCTGGGGCCAACGTCCTGACTTTC.

The chain carries TRBV2 and TRBJ1-3; D is undetermined. The CDR3 length is 17 residues. V was clipped by 5 bases and J by 0 bases, with 17 bases between them. Germline values: CDR1 SNHLY, CDR2 FYNNEI. This chain's CDR3 is CASSQEPLFSSGNTIYF. The CDR3 nucleotides are TGTGCCAGCAGTCAGGAACCTCTCTTCTCCTCTGGAAACACCATATATTTT.

The V and J genes are TRBV4-1 and TRBJ1-6, with D perhaps matching TRBD1 (6 bases). The CDR3 has 19 amino acids. Trimming took 0 bases from V and 10 from J, leaving 25 bases between them. Germline assignment: CDR1 MGHRA and CDR2 YSYEKL. CDR3 region: CASSQDLVKRAGVYSPLHF. As DNA, the CDR3 is TGCGCCAGCAGCCAAGATCTAGTGAAGCGGGCAGGGGTTTACTCACCCCTCCACTTT.

The chain joins TRBV7-2 to TRBJ1-3; D is perhaps TRBD1 (6 bases). V was shortened by 4 bases and J by 5 bases, with 15 bases between the two germline ends. The CDR3 spans 15 residues. Germline assignment: CDR1 SGHTA and CDR2 FQGNSA. The CDR3 reads CASSSPTRGRNTIYF. The DNA for the CDR3 is TGTGCCAGCAGCTCCCCCACCAGGGGTAGAAACACCATATATTTT.

V and J are TRBV27 and TRBJ2-2; 14 bases line up with TRBD2. Germline V gene lookup returns CDR1 MNHEY and CDR2 SMNVEV (reference sequence). The CDR3 length is 16 residues. With 8 bases clipped from V and 6 bases from J, the junction kept 8 bases outside the gene matches. The CDR3 loop reads CASHPGTSGGPGELFF. In nucleotides, the CDR3 is TGTGCCAGCCACCCTGGGACTAGCGGGGGTCCCGGGGAGCTGTTTTTT.

The V call is TRBV18, the J call TRBJ1-1; a weak D match, TRBD1 (6 bases). Germline CDR1 reads KGHSH; CDR2 reads LQKENI. The CDR3 has 17 amino acids. The ends were cut back, 3 bases at V and 4 bases at J, with 21 bases in the middle. The CDR3 DNA sequence: TGTGCCAGCTCACCGATAAAACAGGGTGGGCGGGGCACTGAAGCTTTCTTT. The encoded protein is CASSPIKQGGRGTEAFF. Full variable domain (missing parts from reference TRBV18 and TRBJ1-1): NAGVMQNPRHLVRRRGQEARLRCSPMKGHSHVYWYRQLPEEGLKFMVYLQKENIIDESGMPKERFSAEFPKEGPSILRIQQVVRGDSAAYFCASSPIKQGGRGTEAFFGQGTRLTVV.

This clone was found a few times. The chain links TRBV2 to TRBJ2-3; D might be TRBD1 (5 bases). This CDR3 contains 11 residues. V lost 5 bases and J 14 bases, leaving 14 bases between the germline ends. Germline loops: CDR1 SNHLY, CDR2 FYNNEI. The CDR3 nucleotides are TGTGCCAGCAGTTATGACAGATATTCGTATTTT. Its translation is CASSYDRYSYF.